This record concerns one T cell receptor beta chain sequence. The antigen is unknown. Clones were read by immunoSEQ multiplex PCR, and TCRdb kept only the in-frame ones, dropping some. The data contain about 100,000 clones, about 89% of them seen just once; the ten biggest clones take up over 4%. This entry belongs to a study of T cell responses to AZD1222 COVID-19 vaccine. Study conclusions and caveats: Possibly, clonal diversity was underestimated; donors were largely white British and included more females.

The V gene's germline CDR1 is SGHNT and CDR2 YENEEA. This CDR3 comprises 15 residues. V trimming: 5 bases; J trimming: 8 bases; junction bases outside the gene matches: 9. This TCR came from an adult in good health. V usage is TRBV11-3 and J usage is TRBJ2-1, with TRBD2 identical over 10 bases. This specimen consisted of peripheral blood, obtained on day 0 of MenACWY control vaccination. This CDR3 reads CASSNLAGDGYEQFF. The CDR3, as DNA: TGTGCCAGCAGCAACCTAGCGGGGGATGGGTATGAGCAGTTCTTC.